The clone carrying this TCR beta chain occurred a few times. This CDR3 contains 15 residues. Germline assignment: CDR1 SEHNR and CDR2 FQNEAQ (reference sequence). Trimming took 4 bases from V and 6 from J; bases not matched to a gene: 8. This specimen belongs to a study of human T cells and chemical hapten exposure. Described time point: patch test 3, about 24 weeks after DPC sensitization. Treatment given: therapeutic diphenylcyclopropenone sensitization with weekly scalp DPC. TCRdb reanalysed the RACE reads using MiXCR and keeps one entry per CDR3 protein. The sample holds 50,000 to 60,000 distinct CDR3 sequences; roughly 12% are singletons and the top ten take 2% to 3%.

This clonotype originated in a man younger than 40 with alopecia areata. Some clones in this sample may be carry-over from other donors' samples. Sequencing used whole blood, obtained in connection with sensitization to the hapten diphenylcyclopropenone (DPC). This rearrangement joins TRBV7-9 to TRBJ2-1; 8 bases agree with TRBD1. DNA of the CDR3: TGTGCCAGCAGCTCAGGGACAGGAATGACCAATGAGCAGTTCTTC. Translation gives CASSSGTGMTNEQFF.